What follows are 15 T cell receptor beta chains derived from one specimen sequenced in a study of blood T cell repertoires in COVID-19. Profiling relied on immunoSEQ multiplex PCR, and the TCRdb table lists in-frame clones only, not all of them. There are tens of thousands of clones in the sample; roughly 80% occur only once, and about 19% lies in the top ten. Sequenced input: peripheral blood. The receptors originated from a human donor in a cohort sampled during active COVID-19.

The V gene is TRBV10-3, the J gene TRBJ2-5, with a tentative D call TRBD1 (6 bases). V lost 6 bases and J 3 bases, leaving 11 bases between the germline ends. This CDR3 region has 13 residues. Germline lookup yields CDR1 ENHRY and CDR2 SYGVKD. The CDR3 coding sequence is TGTGCCATCAGCCCGGGACAAGAAGAGACCCAGTACTTC. It encodes CAISPGQEETQYF.

This chain links TRBV5-1 with TRBJ2-2; 7 bases match TRBD1. Germline assignment: CDR1 SGHRS and CDR2 YFSETQ. CDR3 length: 15 amino acids. After removal of 3 bases from V and 0 bases from J, the junction contained 2 bases not matched to a gene. The CDR3 region is CASSYQGANTGELFF. The CDR3 DNA is TGCGCCAGCAGCTACCAGGGGGCGAACACCGGGGAGCTGTTTTTT.

The chain links TRBV15 to TRBJ1-1, with TRBD1 matching over 7 bases. This CDR3 contains 15 residues. The germline V gene encodes CDR1 LNHNV and CDR2 YYDKDF (reference sequence). Trimming took 0 bases from V and 5 from J; bases not matched to a gene: 6. The CDR3 nucleotides read TGTGCCACCAGCAGAGATCCGACAGGGCTAACTGAAGCTTTCTTT. It codes for CATSRDPTGLTEAFF.

The rearrangement links TRBV2 to TRBJ2-1, with TRBD1 matching over 9 bases. Germline lookup yields CDR1 SNHLY and CDR2 FYNNEI. CDR3 length: 12 amino acids. V shed 6 bases, J shed 7 bases, and the junction held 1 base outside the gene matches. This chain's CDR3 is CASRDRGNEQFF. CDR3 DNA sequence: TGTGCCAGCAGGGACAGGGGTAATGAGCAGTTCTTC.

The rearrangement uses TRBV6-6 and TRBJ1-6; D not certain. The V end lost 5 bases, the J end lost 0 bases, and 8 bases lay between the germline ends. The CDR3 sequence is 15 residues long. Germline lookup yields CDR1 MNHNY and CDR2 SVGAGI (reference sequence). The CDR3 nucleotides are TGTGCCAGCAGTCCGAGCACCTCCTATAATTCACCCCTCCACTTT. As protein: CASSPSTSYNSPLHF.

This clone was seen more than once but under ten times. The genes are TRBV5-1 and TRBJ2-1, with 10 bases lining up with TRBD1. The germline V gene encodes CDR1 SGHRS and CDR2 YFSETQ. The J segment lost 4 bases and the V segment lost 4 bases, leaving 5 bases of the junction unmatched. CDR3 length: 15 amino acids. The CDR3 nucleotides are TGCGCCAGCAGCCGTGGACAGGGGGGGTACAATGAGCAGTTCTTC. The encoded protein is CASSRGQGGYNEQFF.

This sequence joins TRBV6-6 and TRBJ1-3; possible D gene TRBD1, 6 bases. V was cut by 5 bases and J by 2 bases, with 22 bases left in between. Germline CDR1 reads MNHNY; CDR2 reads SVGAGI (reference sequence). This CDR3 contains 18 residues. The CDR3 loop is CASSLQGVESPPGNTIYF. The CDR3, as DNA: TGTGCCAGCAGTCTACAGGGAGTTGAAAGCCCGCCTGGAAACACCATATATTTT.

V gene TRBV6-5 combines with J gene TRBJ2-1, with D possibly being TRBD1 (8 bases). The ends were cut back, 4 bases at V and 2 bases at J, with 15 bases in the middle. The CDR3 loop spans 16 amino acids. The germline CDR1 and CDR2 sequences are MNHEY and SVGAGI. CDR3 coding DNA: TGTGCCAGCAGTTCCGGACAGGGAGGGACCTACAATGAGCAGTTCTTC. Protein product: CASSSGQGGTYNEQFF.

The J gene is TRBJ1-6, the V gene TRBV28, with D possibly being TRBD1 (5 bases). The CDR3 has 15 amino acids. CDR1 is MDHEN and CDR2 is SYDVKM in the germline V gene. The V end was cut by 2 bases, the J end by 8 bases, with 13 bases between. The CDR3 nucleotides read TGTGCCAGCAGTTTAGACCTTGGGGGGGATTCACCCCTCCACTTT. It encodes CASSLDLGGDSPLHF.

The rearrangement joins TRBV10-3 to TRBJ2-7, with 7 bases lining up with TRBD1. J was trimmed by 0 bases and V by 3 bases; bases with no gene match: 5. CDR1 ENHRY and CDR2 SYGVKD come from the germline V gene. CDR3 length: 15 residues. CDR3 sequence (DNA): TGTGCCATCAGTGAAGGCAGGGGGAGCTCCTACGAGCAGTACTTC. Amino acid sequence: CAISEGRGSSYEQYF.

The chain joins TRBV5-1 to TRBJ1-1; 11 nucleotides agree with TRBD1. V was clipped by 4 bases and J by 0 bases; unmatched bases: 11. The CDR3 sequence is 18 residues long. Looked up from germline, CDR1 is SGHRS and CDR2 is YFSETQ. Written as DNA, the CDR3 is TGCGCCAGCAGCGTTTCCGGGACAGGGGGGCTCATGAACACTGAAGCTTTCTTT. Protein product: CASSVSGTGGLMNTEAFF.

The chain couples TRBV6-1 to TRBJ1-2, with D hard to call. From germline, CDR1 is MNHNS and CDR2 SASEGT. Trimming shortened V by 4 bases and J by 1 base, and 16 bases separated the two germline ends. The CDR3 consists of 16 residues. In DNA form, the CDR3 reads TGTGCCAGCAGTGGGTGGAGGGATGGAGGTAACTATGGCTACACCTTC. This translates into CASSGWRDGGNYGYTF.

The chain uses TRBV7-2 and TRBJ2-5; 13 bases align to TRBD2. The length of the CDR3 is 15 residues. Germline loops: CDR1 SGHTA, CDR2 FQGNSA. V dropped 5 bases and J dropped 13; count of bases not matched to a gene: 13. CDR3 coding DNA: TGTGCCAGCAGCCCCAGAGGGACTAGCGGGGCCCCCCCGTACTTC. It translates to CASSPRGTSGAPPYF.

This clone appeared once. The V and J genes are TRBV12-3 or TRBV12-4 and TRBJ2-1, with D unclear. The CDR3 runs to 12 residues. Deletions cut 5 bases from V and 8 bases from J, with 10 bases between. The CDR3: CASSIRVYEQFF. As DNA, the CDR3 is TGTGCCAGCAGTATTAGAGTCTATGAGCAGTTCTTC.

This rearrangement joins TRBV6-6 to TRBJ1-2, with D possibly TRBD1 on 5 matching bases. Germline V lookup: CDR1 MNHNY, CDR2 SVGAGI (reference sequence). This CDR3 has 13 amino acids. Trimming cost V 6 bases and J 1 base, with 9 bases left between them. CDR3 residues: CASRDQGNYGYTF. The DNA of the CDR3 is TGTGCCAGCAGGGACCAGGGTAACTATGGCTACACCTTC.